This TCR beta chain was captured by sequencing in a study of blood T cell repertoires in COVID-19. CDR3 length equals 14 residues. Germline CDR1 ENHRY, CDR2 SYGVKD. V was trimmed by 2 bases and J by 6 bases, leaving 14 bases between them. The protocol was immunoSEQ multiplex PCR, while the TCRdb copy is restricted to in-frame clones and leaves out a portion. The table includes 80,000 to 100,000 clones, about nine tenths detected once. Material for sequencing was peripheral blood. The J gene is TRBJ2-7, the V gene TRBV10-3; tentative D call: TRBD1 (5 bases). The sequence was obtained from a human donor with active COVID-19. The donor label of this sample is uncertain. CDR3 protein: CAISEDLGLGEQYF. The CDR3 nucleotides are TGTGCCATCAGTGAGGATCTGGGGCTGGGCGAGCAGTACTTC.